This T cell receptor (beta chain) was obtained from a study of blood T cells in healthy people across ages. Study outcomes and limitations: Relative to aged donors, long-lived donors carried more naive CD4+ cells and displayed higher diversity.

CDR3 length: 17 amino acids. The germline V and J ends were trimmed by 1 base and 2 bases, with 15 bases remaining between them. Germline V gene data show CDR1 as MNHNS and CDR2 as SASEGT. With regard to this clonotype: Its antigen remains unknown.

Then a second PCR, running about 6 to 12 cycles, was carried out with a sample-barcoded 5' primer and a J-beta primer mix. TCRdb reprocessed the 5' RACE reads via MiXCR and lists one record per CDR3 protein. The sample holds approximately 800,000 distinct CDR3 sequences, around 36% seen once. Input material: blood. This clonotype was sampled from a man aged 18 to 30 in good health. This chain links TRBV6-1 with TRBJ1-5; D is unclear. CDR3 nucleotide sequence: TGTGCCAGCAGTGAAGATCCCTATCGACTCGGCAATCAGCCCCAGCATTTT. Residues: CASSEDPYRLGNQPQHF.